A single sample is the source of the 32 T cell receptor beta chains below, sequenced in a study of early T cells in non-severe SARS-CoV-2 infection. MiXCR, run by TCRdb on the 5' RACE reads, gives a single entry per CDR3 protein. The sample holds 66,000 or so distinct CDR3 sequences, over 10% seen once. What was sequenced was whole blood. All receptors derive from an adult who was a healthcare worker with PCR-confirmed SARS-CoV-2 infection or an uninfected control (not recorded which).

The chain joins TRBV5-3 to TRBJ2-1; no firm D call. TRBV5-3 counts as an open reading frame of uncertain function. V dropped 1 base and J dropped 2 bases, with 10 bases sitting between them. The CDR3 extends over 15 amino acids. The CDR3 spells CARSLSTRTYNEQFF. CDR3 DNA: TGTGCCAGAAGCTTGTCGACTCGGACCTACAATGAGCAGTTCTTC.

This clonotype was seen at least ten times. This chain uses TRBV5-1 with TRBJ2-7; 9 bases are a match to TRBD2. CDR3 length equals 17 residues. The J segment lost 4 bases and the V segment lost 0 bases, leaving 11 bases of the junction unmatched. CDR1 SGHRS and CDR2 YFSETQ come from the germline V gene. For the CDR3, the DNA is TGCGCCAGCAGCTTGGCCCCCCCAGGGAGCGGGGGGTACGAGCAGTACTTC. It specifies CASSLAPPGSGGYEQYF.

This clonotype was seen a few times. The chain employs TRBV5-4 and TRBJ1-6; 7 positions agree with TRBD1. Germline-derived CDR1 and CDR2 are SGHNT and YYREEE (reference sequence). Losses at the gene ends were 4 bases for V and 8 bases for J; bases not matched to a gene: 9. The CDR3 is 15 amino acids. The CDR3 DNA reads TGTGCCAGCAGCCTCCAGACAGGGAAGTATTCACCCCTCCACTTT. It codes for CASSLQTGKYSPLHF.

This clonotype was found many times. The rearrangement links TRBV5-1 to TRBJ2-7, with 10 bases fitting TRBD2. The CDR3 has 15 residues. CDR1 and CDR2 from the germline V gene are SGHRS and YFSETQ. The J segment lost 1 base and the V segment lost 3 bases, leaving 4 bases of the junction unmatched. CDR3 nucleotide sequence: TGCGCCAGCAGCTCGGGACTAGCGTCGTCCTACGAGCAGTACTTC. It codes for CASSSGLASSYEQYF. Drawing the rest from reference TRBV5-1 and TRBJ2-7, the complete variable domain is KAGVTQTPRYLIKTRGQQVTLSCSPISGHRSVSWYQQTPGQGLQFLFEYFSETQRNKGNFPGRFSGRQFSNSRSEMNVSTLELGDSALYLCASSSGLASSYEQYFGPGTRLTVT.

As concerns this clonotype: An end of the junction does not agree with germline; a read error may underlie this. The rearrangement uses TRBV24-1 and TRBJ2-3; 7 nucleotides align to TRBD2. Per the germline V gene, CDR1 is KGHDR and CDR2 is SFDVKD. The CDR3 spans 15 residues. The CDR3 DNA sequence: TGTGTCACCAGCCAACCGGGGGGAGACACAGATACGCAGTATTTT. As protein: CVTSQPGGDTDTQYF.

The J gene is TRBJ2-7, the V gene TRBV3-1; the match to TRBD2 covers 7 bases. V trimming: 2 bases; J trimming: 0 bases; junction bases outside the gene matches: 4. Germline V lookup: CDR1 LGHDT, CDR2 YNNKEL (reference sequence). The length of the CDR3 is 15 residues. The DNA of the CDR3 is TGTGCCAGCAGCCAACCAGGCGGGAGCTCCTACGAGCAGTACTTC. Protein: CASSQPGGSSYEQYF.

V is TRBV30 and J is TRBJ1-1; D unresolved. The CDR3 has 13 residues. Germline loops: CDR1 GTSNPN, CDR2 SVGIG (reference sequence). V gave up 1 base and J gave up 0 bases, with 6 bases separating them. The CDR3 DNA follows: TGTGCCTGGAGTGGAGACATGAACACTGAAGCTTTCTTT. It yields the protein CAWSGDMNTEAFF.

This clonotype has a handful of counts. This chain joins TRBV29-1 and TRBJ2-1; D might be TRBD2 (5 bases). Trimming took 6 bases from V and 4 from J, leaving 7 bases between them. The CDR3 covers 11 residues. CDR1 and CDR2 (germline): SQVTM, ANQGSEA. The CDR3 sequence is CSVGEYNEQFF. Written as DNA, the CDR3 is TGCAGCGTCGGGGAGTACAATGAGCAGTTCTTC.

The rearrangement links TRBV5-4 to TRBJ1-2; D may be TRBD1 (5 bases). The CDR3 is 13 residues long. CDR1 and CDR2 from the germline V gene are SGHNT and YYREEE (reference sequence). The V end was cut by 7 bases, the J end by 5 bases, with 15 bases between. The CDR3 is CASRPPGVYGYTF. The CDR3 nucleotides read TGTGCCAGCCGCCCCCCGGGGGTTTATGGCTACACCTTC.

The chain has TRBV5-4 and TRBJ2-3, with D unclear. Looked up from germline, CDR1 is SGHNT and CDR2 is YYREEE (reference sequence). The V gene lost 6 bases and the J gene lost 1 base, with 15 bases spanning the gap. The CDR3 has 15 residues. The CDR3 loop reads CASTKGGPGTDTQYF. For the CDR3, the DNA is TGTGCCAGCACCAAAGGTGGGCCGGGCACAGATACGCAGTATTTT. Based on the CDR3 plus reference TRBV5-4 and TRBJ2-3, the full variable domain is ETGVTQSPTHLIKTRGQQVTLRCSSQSGHNTVSWYQQALGQGPQFIFQYYREEENGRGNFPPRFSGLQFPNYSSELNVNALELDDSALYLCASTKGGPGTDTQYFGPGTRLTVL.

This clonotype was seen at least ten times. The chain links TRBV7-9 to TRBJ1-5; D may be TRBD1 (5 bases). Per the germline V gene, CDR1 is SEHNR and CDR2 is FQNEAQ (reference sequence). The CDR3 loop spans 15 amino acids. Trimming pared 4 bases from V and 0 bases from J, leaving 10 bases between. CDR3 in DNA: TGTGCCAGCAGCTGGGAGGGGAGTAGCAATCAGCCCCAGCATTTT. Amino acid sequence: CASSWEGSSNQPQHF.

This clonotype has just a few counts. The V call is TRBV7-2, the J call TRBJ2-7; TRBD1 agrees at 9 bases. Germline CDR1 SGHTA, CDR2 FQGNSA. The V segment lost 3 bases and the J segment 2 bases; nucleotides outside the gene matches: 8. This CDR3 comprises 16 residues. This CDR3 reads CASSFAGTGTPYEQYF. The CDR3 coding sequence is TGTGCCAGCAGCTTCGCCGGGACAGGGACCCCCTACGAGCAGTACTTC.

The rearrangement links TRBV27 to TRBJ2-1; TRBD2 aligns across 8 bases. This CDR3 has 14 amino acids. V trimming: 6 bases; J trimming: 8 bases; junction bases outside the gene matches: 9. CDR1 and CDR2 (germline): MNHEY, SMNVEV (reference sequence). The CDR3 loop reads CASSSPGLGDEQFF. CDR3 DNA sequence: TGTGCCAGCAGCTCACCGGGACTAGGGGATGAGCAGTTCTTC.

The CDR3 region has the DNA TGTGCCAGCAGCCCATGGACAGGGTTGGCCTCCTACGAGCAGTACTTC. This encodes CASSPWTGLASYEQYF. This sequence joins TRBV7-9 and TRBJ2-7; 8 bases line up with TRBD1. The germline V gene has CDR1 SEHNR and CDR2 FQNEAQ (reference sequence). The CDR3 extends over 16 amino acids. V gave up 5 bases and J gave up 0 bases; unmatched junction bases: 9.

This clonotype was counted ten times or more. The V call is TRBV11-3, the J call TRBJ2-2; 9 nucleotides line up with TRBD1. In germline, CDR1 is SGHNT, CDR2 YENEEA. Losses at the gene ends were 1 base for V and 3 bases for J; bases not matched to a gene: 0. The CDR3 is made up of 15 amino acids. CDR3 residues: CASSLGTGDTGELFF. In DNA form, the CDR3 reads TGTGCCAGCAGCTTAGGGACAGGGGACACCGGGGAGCTGTTTTTT.

This clonotype occurred many times. This chain uses TRBV7-2 with TRBJ1-6, with TRBD1 identical over 11 bases. Unmatched junction bases numbered 15, after V lost 5 bases and J lost 9 bases. The CDR3 has 18 amino acids. CDR1 and CDR2 (germline): SGHTA, FQGNSA. As DNA, the CDR3 is TGTGCCAGCAGCCGTGGGGGGACAGGGGGTTCCCTCCGTTCACCCCTCCACTTT. Translation: CASSRGGTGGSLRSPLHF.

This clonotype came up a few times. This chain links TRBV18 with TRBJ2-5, with D possibly being TRBD1 (6 bases). Trimming removed 2 bases at V and 5 bases at J, with 9 bases between. This CDR3 region has 13 residues. In germline, CDR1 is KGHSH, CDR2 LQKENI. The CDR3 loop reads CASSPGDTETQYF. CDR3 bases: TGTGCCAGCTCACCAGGGGACACGGAGACCCAGTACTTC.

A few counts support this clonotype. The chain recombines TRBV6-1 with TRBJ1-1, with TRBD1 identical over 7 bases. CDR3 length equals 15 residues. With V trimmed by 6 bases and J by 4 bases, 11 bases remained unmatched. Germline values: CDR1 MNHNS, CDR2 SASEGT. CDR3 sequence (DNA): TGTGCCAGCAGATCCAGGGGGGCGGTGGGCACTGAAGCTTTCTTT. This translates into CASRSRGAVGTEAFF.

This clonotype was detected many times. CDR3 protein: CSVRRGPYEQYF. The CDR3 DNA is TGCAGCGTGCGCAGGGGTCCCTACGAGCAGTACTTC. V is TRBV29-1 and J is TRBJ2-7; maybe TRBD1 (6 bases). Germline CDR1 reads SQVTM; CDR2 reads ANQGSEA. The CDR3 sequence is 12 residues long. With 6 bases removed from V and 2 bases from J, the gap between germline ends came to 11 bases.

This clonotype was counted only a few times. This chain links TRBV28 with TRBJ2-7; D is perhaps TRBD1 (5 bases). The ends were cut back, 5 bases at V and 5 bases at J, with 19 bases in the middle. Germline CDR1 MDHEN, CDR2 SYDVKM. The CDR3 totals 15 residues. For the CDR3, the DNA is TGTGCCAGCAGTACCCCCCAGGGCAGGGCTGACGAGCAGTACTTC. Protein: CASSTPQGRADEQYF.

The CDR3 DNA reads TGTGCCAGCAGCTTAAAAGAAGAAGCTTTCTTT. Translation gives CASSLKEEAFF. The rearrangement uses TRBV7-9 and TRBJ1-1; D remains ambiguous. CDR3 length: 11 amino acids. Germline CDR1 and CDR2: SEHNR and FQNEAQ (reference sequence). V gave up 2 bases and J gave up 8 bases, with 6 bases separating them.

This chain connects TRBV29-1 to TRBJ2-3; D is unclear. Germline assignment: CDR1 SQVTM and CDR2 ANQGSEA. Trimming removed 3 bases from V and 2 bases from J, with 15 bases in between. The CDR3 spans 15 residues. The CDR3 DNA follows: TGCAGCGTTGACTCCAGGAGCCCCTACACAGATACGCAGTATTTT. Translated, it gives CSVDSRSPYTDTQYF.

The CDR3 here is CASSPTAPPLSYEQYF. The CDR3 DNA reads as TGTGCCAGCAGCCCGACTGCCCCCCCCCTCTCCTACGAGCAGTACTTC. This chain joins TRBV21-1 and TRBJ2-7; the DNA was not compared with TRBD1, the D call given in the table. TRBV21-1 is a listed pseudogene. There are 16 residues in the CDR3.

The table lists this clonotype with many counts. J is TRBJ2-7 and V is TRBV29-1; 9 bases fit TRBD1. CDR1 and CDR2 from the germline V gene are SQVTM and ANQGSEA. The V and J ends lost 7 bases and 2 bases, in that order; junction bases with no gene match: 9. The CDR3 has 14 amino acids. The DNA of the CDR3 is TGCAGCGCCTCCGGGACAGGGAGGACCTACGAGCAGTACTTC. It specifies CSASGTGRTYEQYF.

The CDR3 spells CASLASDSYEQYF. CDR3 DNA sequence: TGTGCCAGCTTAGCGTCTGACTCCTACGAGCAGTACTTC. The J gene is TRBJ2-7, the V gene TRBV18, with D possibly being TRBD2 (5 bases). The ends were cut back, 7 bases at V and 0 bases at J, with 10 bases in the middle. Looked up from germline, CDR1 is KGHSH and CDR2 is LQKENI. The CDR3 extends over 13 amino acids.

The table lists this clonotype with many counts. DNA of the CDR3: TGTGCCAGCTCACCAGGGAGTCACTACAATGAGCAGTTCTTC. This gives the protein CASSPGSHYNEQFF. V gene TRBV18 combines with J gene TRBJ2-1; perhaps TRBD2 as D (5 bases). The V gene lost 2 bases and the J gene lost 3 bases, with 8 bases spanning the gap. Germline CDR1 is KGHSH and CDR2 is LQKENI. This CDR3 is 14 amino acids long.

This chain joins TRBV20-1 and TRBJ2-5; D unresolved. Germline-derived CDR1 and CDR2 are DFQATT and SNEGSKA (reference sequence). This CDR3 region has 16 residues. V was cut by 3 bases and J by 2 bases, with 19 bases left in between. The CDR3 DNA sequence: TGCAGTGCTAGTTCGTTTGTGACTGGGCCTCAAGAGACCCAGTACTTC. It translates to CSASSFVTGPQETQYF.

This clonotype was seen a single time. The chain couples TRBV29-1 to TRBJ1-5; D not resolved. CDR1 and CDR2 (germline): SQVTM, ANQGSEA. The CDR3 is 12 amino acids. V was pared by 6 bases and J by 1 base, with 7 bases between. The CDR3 bases are TGCAGCGTGGGAGACAGCAATCAGCCCCAGCATTTT. Translating it yields CSVGDSNQPQHF.

The gene calls are TRBV5-4 and TRBJ2-7, with D perhaps matching TRBD1 or TRBD2 (5 bases each). The CDR3 runs 14 residues. The V and J ends lost 0 bases and 3 bases respectively, with 10 bases between them. Germline values: CDR1 SGHNT, CDR2 YYREEE (reference sequence). The DNA for the CDR3 is TGTGCCAGCAGCTTGGCCGGTGGGGGCTACGAGCAGTACTTC. Translation: CASSLAGGGYEQYF.

This clonotype has a count of ten or more. One end of the junction does not line up with germline, which may come from a read error. The chain combines TRBV5-1 with TRBJ1-1, with no clear D. The CDR3 extends over 13 amino acids. The V gene's germline CDR1 is SGHRS and CDR2 YFSETQ. The CDR3 reads CASSLGRNTEAFF. Written as DNA, the CDR3 is TGTGCCAGCAGCTTAGGCAGGAACACTGAAGCTTTCTTT.

In its sample, this clonotype was seen a few times. The chain employs TRBV5-6 and TRBJ2-1; 12 nucleotides agree with TRBD1. Germline CDR1 and CDR2: SGHDT and YYEEEE. This CDR3 contains 14 residues. With V trimmed by 5 bases and J by 7 bases, 4 bases remained unmatched. The CDR3 loop is CASRMGQGANEQFF. The CDR3 bases are TGTGCCAGCAGGATGGGACAGGGGGCTAATGAGCAGTTCTTC. Looking up the rest from reference TRBV5-6 and TRBJ2-1 gives the full variable domain: DAGVTQSPTHLIKTRGQQVTLRCSPKSGHDTVSWYQQALGQGPQFIFQYYEEEERQRGNFPDRFSGHQFPNYSSELNVNALLLGDSALYLCASRMGQGANEQFFGPGTRLTVL.

The chain joins TRBV24-1 to TRBJ2-7; 7 bases align to TRBD1. CDR1 is KGHDR and CDR2 is SFDVKD in the germline V gene. The CDR3 has 14 amino acids. V lost 2 bases to trimming and J lost 2 bases; unmatched junction nucleotides: 2. The CDR3 DNA follows: TGTGCCACCAGTGATTCGGGGACAGCCTACGAGCAGTACTTC. This translates into CATSDSGTAYEQYF.